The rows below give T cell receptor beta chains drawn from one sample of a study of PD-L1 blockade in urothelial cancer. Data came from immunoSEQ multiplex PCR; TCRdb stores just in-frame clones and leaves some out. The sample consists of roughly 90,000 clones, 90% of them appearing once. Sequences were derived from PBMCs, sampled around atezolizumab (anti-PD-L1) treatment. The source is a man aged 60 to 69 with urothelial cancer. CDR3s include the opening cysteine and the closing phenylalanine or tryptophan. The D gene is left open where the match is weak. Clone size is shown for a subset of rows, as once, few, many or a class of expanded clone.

cdr3_nt: TGCGCCAGCAGCTTGGGTGTCACGAGCTCCTACGAGCAGTACTTC; cdr3_aa: CASSLGVTSSYEQYF; d_call: NA; j_call: TRBJ2-7; clone_size: once; v_call: TRBV5-1
cdr3_nt: TGTGCCTTATGCACGTTGAGCTCCTACGAGCAGTACTTC; cdr3_aa: CALCTLSSYEQYF; d_call: NA; j_call: TRBJ2-7; clone_size: NA; v_call: TRBV30
cdr3_nt: TGTGCCAGTAGTATGCAGGGGACAACGGGAGAGCAGTTCTTC; cdr3_aa: CASSMQGTTGEQFF; d_call: NA; j_call: TRBJ2-1; clone_size: NA; v_call: TRBV19
cdr3_nt: TGTGCCAGCAGCTCTAGCGGGGGGGCCTACAATGAGCAGTTCTTC; cdr3_aa: CASSSSGGAYNEQFF; d_call: TRBD2; j_call: TRBJ2-1; clone_size: NA; v_call: TRBV5-4
cdr3_nt: TGTGCCAGCAGCTTAGATTCGGAGACCCAGTACTTC; cdr3_aa: CASSLDSETQYF; d_call: NA; j_call: TRBJ2-5; clone_size: NA; v_call: TRBV7-6
cdr3_nt: TGTGCCAGCAGCCGTACAGGGGACTACGAGCAGTACTTC; cdr3_aa: CASSRTGDYEQYF; d_call: TRBD1; j_call: TRBJ2-7; clone_size: NA; v_call: TRBV11-2
cdr3_nt: TGTGCCAGTAGTGGGACAGGGGAAAGGGAGCAGTACTTC; cdr3_aa: CASSGTGEREQYF; d_call: TRBD1; j_call: TRBJ2-7; clone_size: NA; v_call: TRBV19
cdr3_nt: TGTGCCAGCAGCATCCGAAAGACTAGCGGGAAAAGCACAGATACGCAGTATTTT; cdr3_aa: CASSIRKTSGKSTDTQYF; d_call: NA; j_call: TRBJ2-3; clone_size: NA; v_call: TRBV21-1
cdr3_nt: TGTGCCTGGAGTGGACAGGGGGGTGAAGCTTTCTTT; cdr3_aa: CAWSGQGGEAFF; d_call: TRBD1; j_call: TRBJ1-1; clone_size: NA; v_call: TRBV30
cdr3_nt: TGTGCCAGCAGGCTAGCGGGATTTACAGATGCGCGGTATTTT; cdr3_aa: CASRLAGFTDARYF; d_call: TRBD2; j_call: TRBJ2-3; clone_size: NA; v_call: TRBV2
cdr3_nt: TGTGCCAGCAGCTTAGCAGGGGGGGGCTCCTACGAGCAGTACTTC; cdr3_aa: CASSLAGGGSYEQYF; d_call: NA; j_call: TRBJ2-7; clone_size: NA; v_call: TRBV7-8
cdr3_nt: TGTGCCAGCAGCCGGCGGGCCGTGGACACTGAAGCTTTCTTT; cdr3_aa: CASSRRAVDTEAFF; d_call: NA; j_call: TRBJ1-1; clone_size: NA; v_call: TRBV21-1
cdr3_nt: TGTGCCTGGAGTCTTGGGAGGCCCCAAAATGAGCAGTTCTTC; cdr3_aa: CAWSLGRPQNEQFF; d_call: NA; j_call: TRBJ2-1; clone_size: NA; v_call: TRBV30
cdr3_nt: TGTGCCAGCACGACAGGGGGAGGCTACACCTTC; cdr3_aa: CASTTGGGYTF; d_call: TRBD1; j_call: TRBJ1-2; clone_size: once; v_call: TRBV28
cdr3_nt: TGCGCCAGCAGCCAAGACGGCGGGGGGGAGACCCAGTACTTC; cdr3_aa: CASSQDGGGETQYF; d_call: TRBD2; j_call: TRBJ2-5; clone_size: NA; v_call: TRBV4-1
cdr3_nt: TGTGCCAGCAGCTTGGCCAAGCGTGGGAGCACAGATACGCAGTATTTT; cdr3_aa: CASSLAKRGSTDTQYF; d_call: NA; j_call: TRBJ2-3; clone_size: NA; v_call: TRBV5-4
cdr3_nt: TGCACCAGCAGCCGGACTAGCGGGAGAAAAGTGGTGAGAGGAGATACGCAGTATTTT; cdr3_aa: CTSSRTSGRKVVRGDTQYF; d_call: NA; j_call: TRBJ2-3; clone_size: NA; v_call: TRBV1
cdr3_nt: TGTGCCAGCAGTTACATATTGAACACTGAAGCTTTCTTT; cdr3_aa: CASSYILNTEAFF; d_call: NA; j_call: TRBJ1-1; clone_size: NA; v_call: TRBV6-5
cdr3_nt: TGTGCCAGTTGGGACAGGGGACTTAAGAGGAATCGCACAGATACGCAGTATTTT; cdr3_aa: CASWDRGLKRNRTDTQYF; d_call: TRBD1; j_call: TRBJ2-3; clone_size: NA; v_call: TRBV28
cdr3_nt: TGTGCCAGCAGTCCAGGACTAGTTCACAATGAGCAGTTCTTC; cdr3_aa: CASSPGLVHNEQFF; d_call: TRBD2; j_call: TRBJ2-1; clone_size: NA; v_call: TRBV6-5
cdr3_nt: TGTGCCAGCAGCTCCGGACAGGGGGGTATGGGGCAGTTCTTC; cdr3_aa: CASSSGQGGMGQFF; d_call: TRBD1; j_call: TRBJ2-1; clone_size: NA; v_call: TRBV5-4
cdr3_nt: TGCGCCAGCAGCTTGGGGCAGGGCGGTAGAATTGAGACCCAGTACTTC; cdr3_aa: CASSLGQGGRIETQYF; d_call: NA; j_call: TRBJ2-5; clone_size: NA; v_call: TRBV5-1
cdr3_nt: TGTGCCAGTGGTGGGACTCCGGCCTACGAGCAGTACTTC; cdr3_aa: CASGGTPAYEQYF; d_call: NA; j_call: TRBJ2-7; clone_size: NA; v_call: TRBV5-4
cdr3_nt: TGTGCCAGCAGCCAAGATGTGCGCGGGAGCCACAATGAGCAGTTCTTC; cdr3_aa: CASSQDVRGSHNEQFF; d_call: TRBD2; j_call: TRBJ2-1; clone_size: NA; v_call: TRBV4-2
cdr3_nt: TGTGCCAGCAGCTTAGGAGGGAACTATGGCTACACCTTC; cdr3_aa: CASSLGGNYGYTF; d_call: NA; j_call: TRBJ1-2; clone_size: NA; v_call: TRBV11-2
cdr3_nt: TGCGCCAGCAGTGAGGCGGCGGGATCGCAGCAGTACTTC; cdr3_aa: CASSEAAGSQQYF; d_call: NA; j_call: TRBJ2-7; clone_size: NA; v_call: TRBV10-1
cdr3_nt: TGTGCCACCAGCAATTGGACAGGGGGCTTCCAAGAGACCCAGTACTTC; cdr3_aa: CATSNWTGGFQETQYF; d_call: TRBD1; j_call: TRBJ2-5; clone_size: NA; v_call: TRBV15
cdr3_nt: TGCGCCAGCAGCCAAGATCGGGGGACCGATGGCTACACCTTC; cdr3_aa: CASSQDRGTDGYTF; d_call: NA; j_call: TRBJ1-2; clone_size: NA; v_call: TRBV4-3
cdr3_nt: TGTGCCAGCAGCTTAGCCCTCTCGGGGGGCCAAGAGACCCAGTACTTC; cdr3_aa: CASSLALSGGQETQYF; d_call: TRBD2; j_call: TRBJ2-5; clone_size: NA; v_call: TRBV7-2
cdr3_nt: TGTGCCAGCAGCCCCCGGGGGGACGCGCCCCAGCATTTT; cdr3_aa: CASSPRGDAPQHF; d_call: NA; j_call: TRBJ1-5; clone_size: NA; v_call: TRBV9
cdr3_nt: TGTGCCAGCAGCTTGGGGGCAGGGGGCGCGTCCTACGAGCAGTACTTC; cdr3_aa: CASSLGAGGASYEQYF; d_call: TRBD1; j_call: TRBJ2-7; clone_size: NA; v_call: TRBV5-4
cdr3_nt: TGTGCCAGCAGCTTAGACAGGGGAGGAACTAATGAAAAACTGTTTTTT; cdr3_aa: CASSLDRGGTNEKLFF; d_call: TRBD1; j_call: TRBJ1-4; clone_size: NA; v_call: TRBV5-4
cdr3_nt: TGCGCCAGCAGCCTCGCAGCCCGGGATCCCCTCCACTTT; cdr3_aa: CASSLAARDPLHF; d_call: NA; j_call: TRBJ1-6; clone_size: NA; v_call: TRBV5-1
cdr3_nt: TGTGCCTGGACAGGGGCAGACCTAAATAATTCACCCCTCCACTTT; cdr3_aa: CAWTGADLNNSPLHF; d_call: NA; j_call: TRBJ1-6; clone_size: NA; v_call: TRBV30
cdr3_nt: TGTGCCAGCAGCGTAGACGGGGGGGCCTCAGATACGCAGTATTTT; cdr3_aa: CASSVDGGASDTQYF; d_call: TRBD2; j_call: TRBJ2-3; clone_size: NA; v_call: TRBV9
cdr3_nt: TGTGCCAGCGATCCGGGGATGAGTTCACCCCTCCACTTT; cdr3_aa: CASDPGMSSPLHF; d_call: NA; j_call: TRBJ1-6; clone_size: NA; v_call: TRBV6-1
cdr3_nt: TGCGCCAGCAGGGACAGGGTAGTGATCCAGCCCCAGCATTTT; cdr3_aa: CASRDRVVIQPQHF; d_call: TRBD1; j_call: TRBJ1-5; clone_size: NA; v_call: TRBV10-1
cdr3_nt: TGTGCCAGCAGCGTAGCCCCAGAACGTGAAGCTTTCTTT; cdr3_aa: CASSVAPEREAFF; d_call: NA; j_call: TRBJ1-1; clone_size: NA; v_call: TRBV9
cdr3_nt: TGCAGCGTGAGGACAGGGAGCTCCTACGAGCAGTACTTC; cdr3_aa: CSVRTGSSYEQYF; d_call: TRBD1; j_call: TRBJ2-7; clone_size: NA; v_call: TRBV29-1
cdr3_nt: TGTGCCAGCAGCCCGCGGGCCGACACCGAGACCCAGTACTTC; cdr3_aa: CASSPRADTETQYF; d_call: NA; j_call: TRBJ2-5; clone_size: NA; v_call: TRBV9
cdr3_nt: TGTGCCAGCAGGCGGGGGGCCGGAGTGACCCAGTACTTC; cdr3_aa: CASRRGAGVTQYF; d_call: TRBD2; j_call: TRBJ2-5; clone_size: NA; v_call: TRBV2
cdr3_nt: TGTGCCAGCAGTAACGGGGTTTCCTACGAGCAGTACTTC; cdr3_aa: CASSNGVSYEQYF; d_call: NA; j_call: TRBJ2-7; clone_size: NA; v_call: TRBV6-5
cdr3_nt: TGCGCCAGCAGCCGGTCACAGGCCCCTGGGGCCAACGTCCTGACTTTC; cdr3_aa: CASSRSQAPGANVLTF; d_call: NA; j_call: TRBJ2-6; clone_size: NA; v_call: TRBV4-1
cdr3_nt: TGTGCCAGCAGTTACTCGACCAACAGGGCTGGCTACACCTTC; cdr3_aa: CASSYSTNRAGYTF; d_call: NA; j_call: TRBJ1-2; clone_size: NA; v_call: TRBV6-5
cdr3_nt: TGCGCCAGCAGCCAAGCCTCCGGGACAGGGGGCTTCTACGAGCAGTACTTC; cdr3_aa: CASSQASGTGGFYEQYF; d_call: TRBD1; j_call: TRBJ2-7; clone_size: medium-sized; v_call: TRBV4-1
cdr3_nt: TGTGCCAGCAGTGGCTTGTGGGAGGGCACCGGGGAGCTGTTTTTT; cdr3_aa: CASSGLWEGTGELFF; d_call: TRBD2; j_call: TRBJ2-2; clone_size: NA; v_call: TRBV2
cdr3_nt: TGTGCCAGCAGAGGGGACAGGGGAGAACGATTTAACACCGGGGAGCTGTTTTTT; cdr3_aa: CASRGDRGERFNTGELFF; d_call: TRBD1; j_call: TRBJ2-2; clone_size: NA; v_call: TRBV2
cdr3_nt: TGCGCCAGCAGTCTCGGACAGGTAGAAGCTTTCTTT; cdr3_aa: CASSLGQVEAFF; d_call: TRBD1; j_call: TRBJ1-1; clone_size: NA; v_call: TRBV10-2